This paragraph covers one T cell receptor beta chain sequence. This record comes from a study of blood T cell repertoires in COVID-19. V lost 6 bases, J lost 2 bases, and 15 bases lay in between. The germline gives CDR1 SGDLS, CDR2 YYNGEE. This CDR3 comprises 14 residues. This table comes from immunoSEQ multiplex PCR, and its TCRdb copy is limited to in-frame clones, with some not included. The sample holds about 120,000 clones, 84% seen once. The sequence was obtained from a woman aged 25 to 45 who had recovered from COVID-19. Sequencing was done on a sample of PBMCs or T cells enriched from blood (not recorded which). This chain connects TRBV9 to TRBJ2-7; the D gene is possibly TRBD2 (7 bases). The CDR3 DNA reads TGTGCCAGCAATCAAGGGGGGGACGCCTACGAGCAGTACTTC. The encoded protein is CASNQGGDAYEQYF.